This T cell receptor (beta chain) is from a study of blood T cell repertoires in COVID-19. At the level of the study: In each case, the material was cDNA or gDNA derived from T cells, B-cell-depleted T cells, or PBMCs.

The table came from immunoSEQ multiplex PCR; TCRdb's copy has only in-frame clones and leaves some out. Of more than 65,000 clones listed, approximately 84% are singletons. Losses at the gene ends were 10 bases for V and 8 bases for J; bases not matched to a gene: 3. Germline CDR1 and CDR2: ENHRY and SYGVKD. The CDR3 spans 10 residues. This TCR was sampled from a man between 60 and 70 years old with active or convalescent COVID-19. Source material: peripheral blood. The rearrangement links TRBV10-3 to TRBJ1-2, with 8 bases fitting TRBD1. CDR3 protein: CATGTGGYTF. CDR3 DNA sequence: TGTGCCACCGGGACAGGCGGCTACACCTTC.